The TCR beta chain under discussion was sequenced for a study of T cell changes during pregnancy in multiple sclerosis. Measured with immunoSEQ multiplex PCR; TCRdb has only the in-frame clones, and not every one. The data hold approximately 49,000 clones, with more than 85% observed a single time. Sample: peripheral blood, taken after pregnancy. This clonotype was sampled from a female donor with multiple sclerosis, enrolled in a pregnancy study.

The CDR3 nucleotides are TGTGCCAGCAGCTTAACCGCGACAGGGTTTGACTATGGCTACACCTTC. Translation gives CASSLTATGFDYGYTF. The J gene is TRBJ1-2, the V gene TRBV7-9; 7 nucleotides match TRBD1. The CDR3 is 16 amino acids. Germline V CDR1 and CDR2: SEHNR, FQNEAQ (reference sequence). J was trimmed by 3 bases and V by 2 bases; bases with no gene match: 9.